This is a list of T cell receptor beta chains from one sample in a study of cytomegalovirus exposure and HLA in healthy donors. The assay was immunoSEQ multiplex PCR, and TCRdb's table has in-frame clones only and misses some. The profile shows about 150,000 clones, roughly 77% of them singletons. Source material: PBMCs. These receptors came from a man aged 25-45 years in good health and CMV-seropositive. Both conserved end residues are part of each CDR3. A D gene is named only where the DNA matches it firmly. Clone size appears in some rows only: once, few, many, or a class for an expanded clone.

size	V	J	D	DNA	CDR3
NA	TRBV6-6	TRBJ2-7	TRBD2	TGTGCCAGCACTTTCCTAGCGGGCTACGAGCAGTACTTC	CASTFLAGYEQYF
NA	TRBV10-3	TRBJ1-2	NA	TGTGCCATCAGTGAGAGCCGCTATGGCTACACCTTC	CAISESRYGYTF
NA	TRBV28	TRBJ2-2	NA	TGTGCCAGCATCCCCACGGGGCAGGGGACGAACACCGGGGAGCTGTTTTTT	CASIPTGQGTNTGELFF
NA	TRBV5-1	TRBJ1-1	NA	TGCGCCAGCAGCGCCGACAGGTCCCCCACTGAAGCTTTCTTT	CASSADRSPTEAFF
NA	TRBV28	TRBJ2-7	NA	TGTGCCAGCAGTTTTACAGGGAGCTCCTACGAGCAGTACTTC	CASSFTGSSYEQYF
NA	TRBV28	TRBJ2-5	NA	TGTGCCAGCAGGAGCCCCGGGACTCAATATCAAGAGACCCAGTACTTC	CASRSPGTQYQETQYF
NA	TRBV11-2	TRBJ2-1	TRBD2	TGTGCCAGCAGGCAAGTAGCGGGGGGCTACAATGAGCAGTTCTTC	CASRQVAGGYNEQFF
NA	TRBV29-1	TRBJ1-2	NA	TGCAGCGTTGAGTGGGGGGGCTCGGGCTATGGCTACACCTTC	CSVEWGGSGYGYTF
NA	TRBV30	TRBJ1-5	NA	TGTGCCTGGAACCGGGGGGCGGATCAGCCCCAGCATTTT	CAWNRGADQPQHF
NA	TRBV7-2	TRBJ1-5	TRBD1	TGTGCCAGCAGCTCCCGAAATACAGGGGAGAGGCTTCAGCCCCAGCATTTT	CASSSRNTGERLQPQHF
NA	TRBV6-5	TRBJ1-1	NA	TGTGCCAGCATCCGTGTTACAGACCCTGAAGCTTTCTTT	CASIRVTDPEAFF
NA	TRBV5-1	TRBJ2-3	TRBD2	TGCGCCAGCAGCCCAAACCTAGCGGGAGGCCGCACAGATACGCAGTATTTT	CASSPNLAGGRTDTQYF
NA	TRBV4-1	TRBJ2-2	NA	TGCGCCAGCAGCCACCTGAACACCGGGGAGCTGTTTTTT	CASSHLNTGELFF
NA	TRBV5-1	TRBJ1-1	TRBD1	TGCGCCAGCAGCCCCGGACAGGGTGGGAACACTGAAGCTTTCTTT	CASSPGQGGNTEAFF
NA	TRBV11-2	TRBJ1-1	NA	TGTGCCAGCACCGCAGAGGGGGTGAACACTGAAGCTTTCTTT	CASTAEGVNTEAFF
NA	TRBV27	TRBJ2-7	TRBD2	TGTGCCAGCAGTTTGGGGACTAGCGCCTACGAGCAGTACTTC	CASSLGTSAYEQYF
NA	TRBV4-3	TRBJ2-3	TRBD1	TGCGCCAGCAGCGGACAGGGAACTGTAAAAGATACGCAGTATTTT	CASSGQGTVKDTQYF
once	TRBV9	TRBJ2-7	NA	TGTGCCAGCAGCGTAGTAGGAGTCCCCAGCTACGAGCAGTACTTC	CASSVVGVPSYEQYF
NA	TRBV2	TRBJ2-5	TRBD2	TGTGCCAGCACCGGGGGGGGGCAGGGCGAGACCCAGTACTTC	CASTGGGQGETQYF
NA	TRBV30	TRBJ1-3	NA	TGTGCCTGGAGTGTAATAAATTCTGGAAACACCATATATTTT	CAWSVINSGNTIYF
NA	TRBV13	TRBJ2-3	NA	TGTGCCAGCAGCTTAGGCCGGGAGATCACAGATACGCAGTATTTT	CASSLGREITDTQYF
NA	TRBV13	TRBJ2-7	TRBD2	TGTGCCAGCAGCTTAGAGACTAGCGGGAGAAGGCCCTACGAGCAGTACTTC	CASSLETSGRRPYEQYF
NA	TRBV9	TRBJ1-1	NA	TGTGCCAGCAGCGTAGGAGGATACACTGAAGCTTTCTTT	CASSVGGYTEAFF
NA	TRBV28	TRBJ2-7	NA	TGTGCCAGTTGGGGAGGTGACACCTACGAGCAGTACTTC	CASWGGDTYEQYF
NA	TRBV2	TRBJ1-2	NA	TGTGCCAGCAGTGAGGGGAGCTATGGCTACACCTTC	CASSEGSYGYTF
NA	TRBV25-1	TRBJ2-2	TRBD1	TGTGCCAGCAGTGCACAGGGGGCGAACACCGGGGAGCTGTTTTTT	CASSAQGANTGELFF
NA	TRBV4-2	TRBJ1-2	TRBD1	TGTGCCAGCAGCCAACCCGGCAGGGGGCGAAACTATGGCTACACCTTC	CASSQPGRGRNYGYTF
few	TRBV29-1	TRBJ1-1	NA	TGCAGCGGCCGCGGCGGTCGGAACACTGAAGCTTTCTTT	CSGRGGRNTEAFF